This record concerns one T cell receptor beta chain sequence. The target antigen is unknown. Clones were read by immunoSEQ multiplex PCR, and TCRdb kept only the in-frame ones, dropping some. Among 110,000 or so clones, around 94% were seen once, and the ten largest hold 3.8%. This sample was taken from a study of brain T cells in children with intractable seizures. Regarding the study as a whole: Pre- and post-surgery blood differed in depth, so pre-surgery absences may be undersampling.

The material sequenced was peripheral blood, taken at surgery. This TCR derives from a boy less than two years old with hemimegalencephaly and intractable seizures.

The CDR3 region has the DNA TGTGCCAGCAGTGTTGGAAGCACCTACGAGCAGTACTTC. This translates into CASSVGSTYEQYF. V usage is TRBV2 and J usage is TRBJ2-7; D remains ambiguous. V was shortened by 4 bases and J by 2 bases, with 9 bases between the two germline ends. The CDR3 contains 13 residues. Looked up from germline, CDR1 is SNHLY and CDR2 is FYNNEI.